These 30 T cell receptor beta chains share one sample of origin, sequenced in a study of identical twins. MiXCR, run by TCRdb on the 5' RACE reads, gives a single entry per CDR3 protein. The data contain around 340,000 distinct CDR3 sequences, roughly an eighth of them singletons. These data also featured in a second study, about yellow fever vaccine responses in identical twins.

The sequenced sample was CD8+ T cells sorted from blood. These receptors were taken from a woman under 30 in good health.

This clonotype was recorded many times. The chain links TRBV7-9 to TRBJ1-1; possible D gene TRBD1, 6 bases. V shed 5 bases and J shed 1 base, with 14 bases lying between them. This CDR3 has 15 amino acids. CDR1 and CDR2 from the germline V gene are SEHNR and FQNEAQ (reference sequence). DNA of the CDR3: TGTGCCAGCAGCACCCGACAGGACCAGAACACTGAAGCTTTCTTT. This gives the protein CASSTRQDQNTEAFF. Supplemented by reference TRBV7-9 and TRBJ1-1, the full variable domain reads DTGVSQNPRHKITKRGQNVTFRCDPISEHNRLYWYRQTLGQGPEFLTYFQNEAQLEKSRLLSDRFSAERPKGSFSTLEIQRTEQGDSAMYLCASSTRQDQNTEAFFGQGTRLTVV.

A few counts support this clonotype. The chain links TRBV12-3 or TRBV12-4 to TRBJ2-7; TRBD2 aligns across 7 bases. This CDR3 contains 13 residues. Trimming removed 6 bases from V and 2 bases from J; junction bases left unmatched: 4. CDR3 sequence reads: CASSTGGPYEQYF. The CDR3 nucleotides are TGTGCCAGCAGCACGGGAGGCCCCTACGAGCAGTACTTC.

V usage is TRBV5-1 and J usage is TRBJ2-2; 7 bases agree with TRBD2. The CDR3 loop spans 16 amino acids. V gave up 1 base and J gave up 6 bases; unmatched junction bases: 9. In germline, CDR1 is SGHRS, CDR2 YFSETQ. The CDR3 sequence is CASSLWGTTSSGELFF. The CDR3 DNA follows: TGCGCCAGCAGCTTGTGGGGGACTACTAGTTCCGGGGAGCTGTTTTTT.

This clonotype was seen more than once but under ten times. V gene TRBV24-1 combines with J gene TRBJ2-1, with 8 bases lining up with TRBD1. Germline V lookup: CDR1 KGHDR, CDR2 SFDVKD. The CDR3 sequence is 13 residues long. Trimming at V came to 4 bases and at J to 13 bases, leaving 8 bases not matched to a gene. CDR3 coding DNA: TGTGCCACCAGTGACAGTGGACAGGGTGGCCAGTTCTTC. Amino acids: CATSDSGQGGQFF.

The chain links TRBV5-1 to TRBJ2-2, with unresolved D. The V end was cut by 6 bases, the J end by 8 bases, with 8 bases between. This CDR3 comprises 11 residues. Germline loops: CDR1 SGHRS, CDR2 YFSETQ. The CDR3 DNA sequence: TGCGCCAGCACCCTTTCAGGGGAGCTGTTTTTT. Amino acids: CASTLSGELFF. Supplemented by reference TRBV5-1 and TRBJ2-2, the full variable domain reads KAGVTQTPRYLIKTRGQQVTLSCSPISGHRSVSWYQQTPGQGLQFLFEYFSETQRNKGNFPGRFSGRQFSNSRSEMNVSTLELGDSALYLCASTLSGELFFGEGSRLTVL.

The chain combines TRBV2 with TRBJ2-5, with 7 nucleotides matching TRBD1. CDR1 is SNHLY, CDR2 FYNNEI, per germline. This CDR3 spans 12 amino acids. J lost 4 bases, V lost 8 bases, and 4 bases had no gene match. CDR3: CASHDRAETQYF. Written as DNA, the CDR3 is TGTGCCAGCCATGACAGGGCAGAGACCCAGTACTTC.

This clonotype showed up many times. The CDR3 coding sequence is TGTGCCAGCAGTTTAGCTAGCGGGAGGCTTGCTGAGCAGTTCTTC. Translation: CASSLASGRLAEQFF. V and J are TRBV6-5 and TRBJ2-1; TRBD2 matches 11 bases. This CDR3 contains 15 residues. Germline trimming cut 4 bases from V and 9 bases from J; bases unmatched to any gene: 8. The germline gives CDR1 MNHEY, CDR2 SVGAGI.

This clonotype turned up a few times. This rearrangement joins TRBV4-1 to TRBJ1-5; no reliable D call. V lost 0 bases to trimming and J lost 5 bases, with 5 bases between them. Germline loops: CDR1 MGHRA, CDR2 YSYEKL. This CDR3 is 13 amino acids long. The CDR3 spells CASSQDGDQPQHF. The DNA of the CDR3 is TGCGCCAGCAGCCAAGATGGGGATCAGCCCCAGCATTTT.

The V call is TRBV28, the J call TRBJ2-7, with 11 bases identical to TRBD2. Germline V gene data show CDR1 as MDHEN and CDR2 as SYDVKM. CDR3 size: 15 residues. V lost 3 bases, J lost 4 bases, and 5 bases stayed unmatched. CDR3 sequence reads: CASSFSLAGVYEQYF. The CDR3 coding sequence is TGTGCCAGCAGTTTTTCACTAGCGGGAGTTTACGAGCAGTACTTC.

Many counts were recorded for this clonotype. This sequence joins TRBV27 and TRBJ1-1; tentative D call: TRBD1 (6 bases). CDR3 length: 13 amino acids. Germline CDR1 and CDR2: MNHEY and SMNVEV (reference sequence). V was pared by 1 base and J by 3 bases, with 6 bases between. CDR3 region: CASSLWTDTEAFF. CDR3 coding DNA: TGTGCCAGCAGTTTATGGACAGACACTGAAGCTTTCTTT.

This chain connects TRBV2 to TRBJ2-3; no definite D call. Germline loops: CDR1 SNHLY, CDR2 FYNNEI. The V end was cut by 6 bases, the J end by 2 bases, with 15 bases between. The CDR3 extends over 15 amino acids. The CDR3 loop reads CASRVGSADTDTQYF. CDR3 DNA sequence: TGTGCCAGCAGAGTTGGGTCGGCAGACACAGATACGCAGTATTTT.

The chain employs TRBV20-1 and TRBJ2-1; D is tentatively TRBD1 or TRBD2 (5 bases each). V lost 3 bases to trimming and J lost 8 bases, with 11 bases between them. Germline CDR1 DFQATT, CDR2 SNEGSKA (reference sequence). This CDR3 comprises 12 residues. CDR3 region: CSARSGRDEQFF. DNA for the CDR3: TGCAGTGCTAGGTCGGGGCGAGATGAGCAGTTCTTC.

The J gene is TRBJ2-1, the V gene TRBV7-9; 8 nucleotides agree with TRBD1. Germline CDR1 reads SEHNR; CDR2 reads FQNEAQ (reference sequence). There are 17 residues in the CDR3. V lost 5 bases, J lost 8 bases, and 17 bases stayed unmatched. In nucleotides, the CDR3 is TGTGCCAGCAGCGGGACAGGCGTCGAACAAGGGAAAGATGAGCAGTTCTTC. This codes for CASSGTGVEQGKDEQFF.

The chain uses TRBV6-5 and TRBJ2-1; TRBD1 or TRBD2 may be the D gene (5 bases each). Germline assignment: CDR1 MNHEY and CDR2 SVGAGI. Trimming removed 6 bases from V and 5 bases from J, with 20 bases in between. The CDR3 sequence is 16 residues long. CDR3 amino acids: CASSHSWDQSHNEQFF. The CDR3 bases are TGTGCCAGCAGCCACTCCTGGGACCAGAGTCACAATGAGCAGTTCTTC.

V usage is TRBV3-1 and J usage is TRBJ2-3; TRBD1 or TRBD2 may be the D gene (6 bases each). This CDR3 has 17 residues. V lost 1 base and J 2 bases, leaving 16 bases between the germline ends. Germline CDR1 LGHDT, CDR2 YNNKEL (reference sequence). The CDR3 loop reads CASSQALGGTHTDTQYF. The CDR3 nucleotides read TGTGCCAGCAGCCAAGCCCTGGGCGGGACACACACAGATACGCAGTATTTT.

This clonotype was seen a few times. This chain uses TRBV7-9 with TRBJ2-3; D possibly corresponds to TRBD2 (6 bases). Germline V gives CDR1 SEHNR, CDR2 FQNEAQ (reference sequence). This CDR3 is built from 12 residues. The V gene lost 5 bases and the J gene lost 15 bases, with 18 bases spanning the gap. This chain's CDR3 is CASSLPRDPTYF. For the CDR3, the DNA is TGTGCCAGCAGCCTACCGCGGGACCCAACATATTTT.

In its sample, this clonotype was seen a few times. CDR3 sequence reads: CASSYERRAFF. The CDR3 DNA reads as TGTGCCAGCAGCTATGAGAGGAGGGCTTTCTTT. The chain carries TRBV7-9 and TRBJ1-1, with no clear D. CDR1 and CDR2 from the germline V gene are SEHNR and FQNEAQ (reference sequence). V shed 4 bases and J shed 11 bases, with 11 bases lying between them. The CDR3 has 11 amino acids.

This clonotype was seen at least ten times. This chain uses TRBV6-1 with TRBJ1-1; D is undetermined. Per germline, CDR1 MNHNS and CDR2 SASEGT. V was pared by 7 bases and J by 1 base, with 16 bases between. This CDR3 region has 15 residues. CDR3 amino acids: CASKPWREGNTEAFF. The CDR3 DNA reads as TGTGCCAGCAAGCCGTGGCGGGAGGGGAACACTGAAGCTTTCTTT.

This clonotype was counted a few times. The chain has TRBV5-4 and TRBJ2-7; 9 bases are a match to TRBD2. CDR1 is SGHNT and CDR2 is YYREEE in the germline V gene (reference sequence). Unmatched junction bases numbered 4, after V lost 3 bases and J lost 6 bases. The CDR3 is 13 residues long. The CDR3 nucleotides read TGTGCCAGCAGCTCTAGCGGGACCGGCGAGCAGTACTTC. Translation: CASSSSGTGEQYF.

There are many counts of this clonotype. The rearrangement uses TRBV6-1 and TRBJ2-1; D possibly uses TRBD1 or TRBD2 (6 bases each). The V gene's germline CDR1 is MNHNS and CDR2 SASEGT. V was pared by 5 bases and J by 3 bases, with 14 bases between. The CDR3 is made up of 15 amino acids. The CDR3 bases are TGTGCCAGCAGTCCACAGGGAGGAGACTACAATGAGCAGTTCTTC. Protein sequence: CASSPQGGDYNEQFF.

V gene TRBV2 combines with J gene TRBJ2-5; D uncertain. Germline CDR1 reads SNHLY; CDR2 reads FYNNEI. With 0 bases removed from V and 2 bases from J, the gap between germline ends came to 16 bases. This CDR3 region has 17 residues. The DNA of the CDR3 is TGTGCCAGCAGTGAAGCTTTTTGGTCCGCCTATCAAGAGACCCAGTACTTC. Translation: CASSEAFWSAYQETQYF.

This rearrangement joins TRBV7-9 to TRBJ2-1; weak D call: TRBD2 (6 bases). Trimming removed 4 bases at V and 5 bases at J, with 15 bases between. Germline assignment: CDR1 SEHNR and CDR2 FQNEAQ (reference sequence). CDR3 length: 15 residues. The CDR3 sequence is CASSSETSYDNEQFF. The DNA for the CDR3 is TGTGCCAGCAGCTCGGAGACTAGTTACGACAATGAGCAGTTCTTC. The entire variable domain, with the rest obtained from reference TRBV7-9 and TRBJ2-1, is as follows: DTGVSQNPRHKITKRGQNVTFRCDPISEHNRLYWYRQTLGQGPEFLTYFQNEAQLEKSRLLSDRFSAERPKGSFSTLEIQRTEQGDSAMYLCASSSETSYDNEQFFGPGTRLTVL.

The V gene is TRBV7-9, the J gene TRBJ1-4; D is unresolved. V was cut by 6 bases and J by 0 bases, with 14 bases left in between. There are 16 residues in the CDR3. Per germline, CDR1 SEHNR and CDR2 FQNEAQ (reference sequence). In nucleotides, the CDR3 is TGTGCCAGCAGATCCACAGAATTCCCAACTAATGAAAAACTGTTTTTT. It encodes CASRSTEFPTNEKLFF.

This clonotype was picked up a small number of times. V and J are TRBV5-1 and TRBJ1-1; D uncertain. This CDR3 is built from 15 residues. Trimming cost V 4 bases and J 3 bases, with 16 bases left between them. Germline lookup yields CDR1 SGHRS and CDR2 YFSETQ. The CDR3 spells CASSPGPGLDTEAFF. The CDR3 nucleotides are TGCGCCAGCAGCCCCGGCCCGGGTTTGGACACTGAAGCTTTCTTT.

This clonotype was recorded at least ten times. DNA of the CDR3: TGTGCCAGCAGCTACCCCGAAAGACAGGTTACCTCTGGGGCCAACGTCCTGACTTTC. It yields the protein CASSYPERQVTSGANVLTF. This chain uses TRBV7-9 with TRBJ2-6, with D possibly TRBD1 on 6 matching bases. This CDR3 spans 19 amino acids. V was shortened by 4 bases and J by 0 bases, with 19 bases between the two germline ends. Germline CDR1 is SEHNR and CDR2 is FQNEAQ (reference sequence).

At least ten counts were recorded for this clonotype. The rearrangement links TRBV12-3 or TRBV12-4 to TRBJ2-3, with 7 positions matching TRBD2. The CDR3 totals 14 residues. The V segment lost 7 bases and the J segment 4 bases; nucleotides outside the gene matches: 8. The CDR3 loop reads CASTIEGRADTQYF. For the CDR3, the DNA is TGTGCCAGCACCATCGAGGGGAGGGCAGATACGCAGTATTTT.

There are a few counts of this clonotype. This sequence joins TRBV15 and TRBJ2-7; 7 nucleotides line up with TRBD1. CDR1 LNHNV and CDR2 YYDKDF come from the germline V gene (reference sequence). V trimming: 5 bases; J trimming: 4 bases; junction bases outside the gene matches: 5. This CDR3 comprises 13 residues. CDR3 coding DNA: TGTGCCACCAGCGAGGGACAGAAGTACGAGCAGTACTTC. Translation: CATSEGQKYEQYF.

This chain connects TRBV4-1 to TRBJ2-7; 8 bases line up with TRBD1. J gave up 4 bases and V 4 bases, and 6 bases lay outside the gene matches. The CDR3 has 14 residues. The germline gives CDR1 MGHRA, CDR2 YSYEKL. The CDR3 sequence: CASSPQDREYEQYF. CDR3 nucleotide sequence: TGCGCCAGCAGCCCACAGGACAGGGAGTACGAGCAGTACTTC.

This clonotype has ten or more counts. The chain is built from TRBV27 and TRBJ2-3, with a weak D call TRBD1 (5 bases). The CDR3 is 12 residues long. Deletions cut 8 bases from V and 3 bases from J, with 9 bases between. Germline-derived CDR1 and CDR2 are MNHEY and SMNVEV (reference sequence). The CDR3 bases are TGTGCCAGCGGTAGGGGAACAGATACGCAGTATTTT. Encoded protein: CASGRGTDTQYF.

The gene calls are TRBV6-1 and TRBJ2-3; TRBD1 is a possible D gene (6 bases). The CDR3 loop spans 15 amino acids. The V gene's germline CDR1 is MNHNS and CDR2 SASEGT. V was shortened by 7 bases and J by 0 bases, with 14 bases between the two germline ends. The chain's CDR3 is CASTQGRLSTDTQYF. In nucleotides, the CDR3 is TGTGCCAGCACCCAGGGGAGACTTAGCACAGATACGCAGTATTTT.